The clone carrying this T cell receptor beta chain turned up a few times. TCRdb used MiXCR to reprocess the RT-PCR reads, holding one entry per CDR3 protein. The sample yields 200,000 to 250,000 distinct CDR3 sequences, over 12% seen once. The data are from a study of patients and donors after allogeneic stem cell transplantation. The length of the CDR3 is 14 residues. V was shortened by 8 bases and J by 1 base, with 14 bases between the two germline ends. The chain has TRBV12-3 or TRBV12-4 and TRBJ1-1, with D unresolved. This receptor was taken from a human donor who was either an allogeneic HSCT recipient or a stem cell or donor lymphocyte infusion donor (not recorded which). It is not recorded whose cells these are; they may come from a transplant donor. Sequencing was done on a sample of blood, either unsorted or a sorted T cell fraction (not recorded which). CDR3 in DNA: TGTGCCAGCCAAACGGGGTTAGCGAACACTGAAGCTTTCTTT. Amino acid sequence: CASQTGLANTEAFF.